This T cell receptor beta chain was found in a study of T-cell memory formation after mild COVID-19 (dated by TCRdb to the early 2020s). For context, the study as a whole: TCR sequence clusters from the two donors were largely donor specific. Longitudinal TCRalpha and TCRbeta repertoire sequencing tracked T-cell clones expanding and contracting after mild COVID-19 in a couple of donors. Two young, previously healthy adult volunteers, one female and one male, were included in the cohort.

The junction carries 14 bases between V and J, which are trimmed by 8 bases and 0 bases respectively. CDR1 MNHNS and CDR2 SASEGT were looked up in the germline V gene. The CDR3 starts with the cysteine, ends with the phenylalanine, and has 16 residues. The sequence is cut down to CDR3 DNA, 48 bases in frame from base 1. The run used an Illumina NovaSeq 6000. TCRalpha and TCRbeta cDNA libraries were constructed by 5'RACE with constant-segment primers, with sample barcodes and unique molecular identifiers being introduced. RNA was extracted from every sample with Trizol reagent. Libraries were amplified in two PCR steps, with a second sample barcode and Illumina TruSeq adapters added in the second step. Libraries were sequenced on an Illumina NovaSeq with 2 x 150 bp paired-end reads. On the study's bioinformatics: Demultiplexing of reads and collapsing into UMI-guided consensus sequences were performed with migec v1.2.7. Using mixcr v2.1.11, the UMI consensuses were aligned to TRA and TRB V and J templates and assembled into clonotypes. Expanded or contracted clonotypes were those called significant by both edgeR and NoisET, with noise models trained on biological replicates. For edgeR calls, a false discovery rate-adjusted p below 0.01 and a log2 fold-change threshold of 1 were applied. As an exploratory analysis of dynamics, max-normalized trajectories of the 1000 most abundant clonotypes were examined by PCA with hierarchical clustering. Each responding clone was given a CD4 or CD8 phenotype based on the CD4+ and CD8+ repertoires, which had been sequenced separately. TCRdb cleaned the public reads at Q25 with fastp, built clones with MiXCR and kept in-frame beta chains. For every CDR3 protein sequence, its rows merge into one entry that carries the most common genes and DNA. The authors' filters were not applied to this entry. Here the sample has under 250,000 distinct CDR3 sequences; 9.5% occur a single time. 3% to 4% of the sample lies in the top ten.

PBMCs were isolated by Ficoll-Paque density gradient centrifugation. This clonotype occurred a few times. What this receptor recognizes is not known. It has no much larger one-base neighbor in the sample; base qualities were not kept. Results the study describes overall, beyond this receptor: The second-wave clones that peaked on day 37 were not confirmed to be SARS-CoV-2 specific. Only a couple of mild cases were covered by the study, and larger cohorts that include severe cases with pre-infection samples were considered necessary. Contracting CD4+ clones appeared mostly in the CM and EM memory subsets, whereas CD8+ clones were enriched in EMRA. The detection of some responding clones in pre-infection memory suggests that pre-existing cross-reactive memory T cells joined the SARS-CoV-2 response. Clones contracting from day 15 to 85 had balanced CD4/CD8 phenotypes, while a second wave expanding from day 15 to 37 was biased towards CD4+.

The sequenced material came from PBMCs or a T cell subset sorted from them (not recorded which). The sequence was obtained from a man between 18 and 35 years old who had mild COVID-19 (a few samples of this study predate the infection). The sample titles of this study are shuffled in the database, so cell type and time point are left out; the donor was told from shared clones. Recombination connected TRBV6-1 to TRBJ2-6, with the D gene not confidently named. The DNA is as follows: TGTGCCAGCCAATCGGGCCTCGCCTCTGGGGCCAACGTCCTGACTTTC. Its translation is CASQSGLASGANVLTF.